This entry is about one T cell receptor (beta chain). Its antigen is currently unknown. Germline is not matched at one junction end, which may reflect a read error. With a constant-region primer, TCR beta cDNA was made from about 0.55 ug of total RNA. Three nested multiplex PCR rounds, a slightly modified ARM-PCR method, built the TCR beta libraries. TRBV1-TRBV30 forward primers and a C-beta reverse primer were used in the first two PCR rounds, which each ran for nine to ten cycles. One entry per CDR3 protein, called by TCRdb with MiXCR from the multiplex PCR reads. The profile covers tens of thousands of distinct CDR3 sequences, with roughly 74% appearing a single time and less than 20% taken by the ten largest. Scientists recovered RNA and DNA together from roughly 21-30 mg of unsorted bulk tissue. The study enrolled treatment-naive patients with chronic HBV infection. This sample was taken from a study of tumor-infiltrating lymphocytes in primary liver carcinoma. Study information: Tumors were staged T1-T3 N0M0 and measured roughly 4.2 to 10 cm across.

Per germline, CDR1 SQVTM and CDR2 ANQGSEA. The CDR3 has 13 residues. Findings and limits, study-wide: Presence in all five tumor regions was observed for only about 7-25% of top clones. Between tumor regions, pairs overlapped more than tumor-adjacent and tumor-blood pairs did.

The chain uses TRBV29-1 and TRBJ1-5, with 7 bases lining up with TRBD1. The sequencing input was liver tumor tissue from sampling region 4. This sample's subset: tumor region T4, right-lateral pole. This sequence originates from a middle-aged man with primary liver carcinoma and hepatitis B virus infection. CDR3 loop: CGVVGQVNRPQHF. CDR3 DNA: TGCGGCGTTGTCGGACAGGTCAATCGGCCCCAGCATTTT. The complete variable domain, with remaining parts taken from reference TRBV29-1 and TRBJ1-5, reads SAVISQKPSRDICQRGTSLTIQCQVDSQVTMMFWYRQQPGQSLTLIATANQGSEATYESGFVIDKFPISRPNLTFSTLTVSNMSPEDSSIYLCGVVGQVNRPQHFGDGTRLSIL.